This T cell receptor (beta chain) was captured by sequencing in a study of T-cell memory formation after mild COVID-19. Details on this clonotype: As yet, its antigen is unknown.

Germline CDR1 and CDR2: SEHNR and FQNEAQ (reference sequence). The ends lost 0 bases at V and 0 bases at J; junction bases unmatched: 8. This CDR3 has 17 amino acids. TCRdb processed the 5' RACE reads anew with MiXCR; each CDR3 protein has one entry. The sample has 400,000 to 500,000 distinct CDR3 sequences; 15% to 20% are singletons. Study-wide results and limits: Among contracting clones, CD4+ were mainly CM/EM and CD8+ enriched in EMRA. Balance between CD4 and CD8 was seen in clones contracting day 15 to 85, and a CD4+ lean was seen in later expanders.

The receptor was derived from an adult woman who had mild COVID-19 (a few samples of this study predate the infection). Cell type and time point are not known. The sample was PBMCs or a T cell subset sorted from them (not recorded which). The chain has TRBV7-9 and TRBJ2-7, with 7 bases aligning to TRBD1. For the CDR3, the DNA is TGTGCCAGCAGCTTAGCTTCAGCCGGGACAGCCTCCTACGAGCAGTACTTC. Translating gives CASSLASAGTASYEQYF.